This T cell receptor (beta chain) was observed in a study of cytomegalovirus exposure and HLA in healthy donors. The PCR employed 60 Vbeta primers together with 13 Jbeta primers. Clones were sequenced by immunoSEQ multiplex PCR, and TCRdb holds only the in-frame ones, with some missing. Counted here are tens of thousands of clones, about three fifths occurring once; the ten biggest clones make up around 5.5%. As concerns this clone: Its specificity is unknown.

This CDR3 spans 15 amino acids. V was cut by 4 bases and J by 0 bases, with 10 bases left in between. Germline V lookup: CDR1 LNHDA, CDR2 SQIVND (reference sequence). Findings and limits, study-wide: There were several of the most significant clusters that appeared linked to common viral pathogens in a later analysis.

This TCR was sampled from a woman aged 30 to 39 in good health and CMV-seropositive. The rearrangement joins TRBV19 to TRBJ1-3, with D perhaps matching TRBD1 (6 bases). The sample taken for sequencing was PBMCs. This CDR3 is CASSTGHHSGNTIYF. The CDR3 nucleotides are TGTGCCAGTAGTACGGGACACCACTCTGGAAACACCATATATTTT. The whole variable domain, filled in from reference TRBV19 and TRBJ1-3, reads DGGITQSPKYLFRKEGQNVTLSCEQNLNHDAMYWYRQDPGQGLRLIYYSQIVNDFQKGDIAEGYSVSREKKESFPLTVTSAQKNPTAFYLCASSTGHHSGNTIYFGEGSWLTVV.